The rows below give T cell receptor beta chains drawn from one sample of a study of T cell repertoires in aging, cancer and after chemotherapy. Each CDR3 protein gets one entry after TCRdb re-called the multiplex PCR reads with MiXCR. The sample lists 2,500 to 3,000 distinct CDR3 sequences, 59% occurring once. The sequenced material came from blood. These receptors all stem from a human donor with a blood cancer. Both conserved end residues are part of each CDR3. A D gene is named only where the DNA matches it firmly. Not every row has a clone size; where given, it reads once, few, many or a size class.

>-|TRBJ1-4|TRBV29-1|-
CSVRTHGKKLFF
TGCAGCGTTCGGACACATGGTAAAAAACTGTTTTTT
>few|TRBJ1-2|TRBV29-1|-
CSAELRGPHYGYTF
TGCAGCGCCGAACTTCGGGGGCCCCACTATGGCTACACCTTC
>-|TRBJ1-2|TRBV6-6|-
CASSYRGLDGYTF
TGTGCCAGCAGTTACCGGGGATTGGATGGCTACACCTTC
>few|TRBJ2-2|TRBV6-5|-
CASSYTSGTYGELFF
TGTGCCAGCAGTTACACTAGTGGGACGTACGGGGAGCTGTTTTTT
>few|TRBJ2-7|TRBV6-5|-
CASSYSGLGYEQYF
TGTGCCAGCAGTTACTCGGGGTTGGGGTACGAGCAGTACTTC
>-|TRBJ2-7|TRBV5-6|TRBD1
CASSLWDRYIF
TGTGCCAGCAGCTTATGGGACAGATATATCTTC
>once|TRBJ2-2|TRBV7-2|-
CASSLVRQSSTGELFF
TGTGCCAGCAGCTTAGTACGGCAGTCCTCCACCGGGGAGCTGTTTTTT
>few|TRBJ2-1|TRBV7-2|-
CASSLARSPGGEQFF
TGTGCCAGCAGCTTAGCGAGGTCACCCGGGGGTGAGCAGTTCTTC
>-|TRBJ1-3|TRBV6-5|-
CASSLDYSGNTIYF
TGTGCCAGCAGTCTGGATTACTCTGGAAACACCATATATTTT
>-|TRBJ2-1|TRBV20-1|TRBD1
CSAGPLNRGSYNEQFF
TGCAGTGCTGGGCCCCTGAACAGGGGCTCCTACAATGAGCAGTTCTTC
>-|TRBJ2-3|TRBV15|-
CATSRSGQSTDTQYF
TGTGCCACCAGCAGGTCCGGACAGAGCACAGATACGCAGTATTTT
>-|TRBJ1-5|TRBV30|-
CASLWAGNHPQHF
TGTGCCTCCTTGTGGGCGGGCAATCATCCCCAGCATTTT
>-|TRBJ1-6|TRBV12-3/TRBV12-4|-
CASSLTGNSPLHF
TGTGCCAGCAGCTTAACAGGGAATTCACCCCTCCACTTT
>-|TRBJ2-1|TRBV6-6|-
CASSVGVVSYNEQFF
TGTGCCAGCAGCGTAGGGGTGGTCTCCTACAATGAGCAGTTCTTC
>-|TRBJ1-2|TRBV29-1|-
CSVALGVYGYTF
TGCAGCGTTGCATTGGGGGTCTATGGCTACACCTTC
>-|TRBJ2-3|TRBV12-3/TRBV12-4|TRBD1
CASSSSTGDNTDTQYF
TGTGCCAGCAGTTCGTCGACAGGGGATAACACAGATACGCAGTATTTT
>-|TRBJ2-1|TRBV19|-
CASSMAGVYNEQFF
TGTGCCAGTAGTATGGCAGGGGTCTACAATGAGCAGTTCTTC
>few|TRBJ2-3|TRBV6-6|-
CASRGQDTQYF
TGTGCCAGCAGGGGGCAGGATACGCAGTATTTT
>-|TRBJ2-6|TRBV24-1|-
CATSDQVGQASMTF
TGTGCCACCAGTGACCAAGTCGGGCAGGCGAGCATGACTTTC
>-|TRBJ2-3|TRBV11-1|TRBD1
CASSLIAGQGYTDSQYF
TGTGCCAGCAGCCTTATTGCGGGACAGGGTTACACAGATTCGCAGTATTTT
>-|TRBJ1-2|TRBV12-3/TRBV12-4|-
CASSLGMTGTYGYTF
TGTGCCAGCAGTTTAGGTATGACAGGCACCTATGGCTACACCTTC
>-|TRBJ2-2|TRBV10-3|-
CAISESGGANTGELFF
TGTGCCATCAGTGAGTCCGGGGGAGCTAACACCGGGGAGCTGTTTTTT
>few|TRBJ2-7|TRBV6-1|-
CASSVARTYEQYF
TGTGCCAGCAGTGTTGCCAGAACCTACGAGCAGTACTTC
>few|TRBJ2-5|TRBV11-1|TRBD2
CASSLGSAGAGETQYF
TGTGCCAGCAGCTTAGGATCAGCGGGGGCGGGTGAGACCCAGTACTTC
>-|TRBJ2-1|TRBV7-3|-
CASSLDGGPYNEQFF
TGTGCCAGCAGCTTAGACGGGGGGCCCTACAATGAGCAGTTCTTC
>once|TRBJ1-2|TRBV30|-
CAWSPGTQRPGAF
TGTGCCTGGAGTCCCGGGACGCAAAGACCGGGGGCATTC
>-|TRBJ2-1|TRBV30|TRBD2
CACRDYRNNEQFF
TGTGCCTGTCGGGACTACCGTAATAATGAGCAGTTCTTC
>-|TRBJ1-1|TRBV15|TRBD1
CATSRGQGAEDEAFF
TGTGCCACCAGCAGAGGCCAGGGGGCTGAAGATGAAGCTTTCTTT
>-|TRBJ2-3|TRBV15|TRBD2
CATSRGPLAGGPLSTDTQYF
TGTGCCACCAGCAGAGGGCCCCTCGCGGGAGGCCCACTTAGCACAGATACGCAGTATTTT
>-|TRBJ1-5|TRBV6-5|-
CASSYSKSGQPQHF
TGTGCCAGCAGTTACTCGAAGTCAGGGCAGCCCCAGCATTTT
>-|TRBJ1-4|TRBV29-1|-
CSVAHRGEKLFF
TGCAGCGTGGCGCACCGTGGTGAAAAACTGTTTTTT
>-|TRBJ2-7|TRBV5-6|-
CASSLFGEQYF
TGTGCCAGCAGCTTGTTCGGCGAGCAGTACTTC
>few|TRBJ2-3|TRBV15|-
CATSRDLEFTDTQYF
TGTGCCACCAGCAGAGACCTGGAGTTCACAGATACGCAGTATTTT
>-|TRBJ1-6|TRBV7-6|-
CASSQGLNSPLHF
TGTGCCAGCAGTCAGGGGCTGAATTCACCCCTCCACTTT
>few|TRBJ1-2|TRBV5-4|-
CASSPGLAEGDYGYTF
TGTGCCAGCAGTCCCGGACTCGCCGAGGGAGACTATGGCTACACCTTC
>few|TRBJ2-3|TRBV15|-
CATSRDPPGASTDTQYF
TGTGCCACCAGCAGAGATCCGCCCGGGGCCAGCACAGATACGCAGTATTTT
>-|TRBJ2-7|TRBV29-1|TRBD2
CSGGLAGDAYEQYF
TGCAGCGGGGGACTAGCGGGAGATGCTTACGAGCAGTACTTC
>few|TRBJ1-2|TRBV30|TRBD1
CAWSPGTGVNYGYTF
TGTGCCTGGAGCCCCGGGACAGGAGTTAACTATGGCTACACCTTC
>-|TRBJ2-7|TRBV15|-
CATSRDAGQPYEQYF
TGTGCCACCAGCAGAGATGCAGGCCAGCCCTACGAGCAGTACTTC